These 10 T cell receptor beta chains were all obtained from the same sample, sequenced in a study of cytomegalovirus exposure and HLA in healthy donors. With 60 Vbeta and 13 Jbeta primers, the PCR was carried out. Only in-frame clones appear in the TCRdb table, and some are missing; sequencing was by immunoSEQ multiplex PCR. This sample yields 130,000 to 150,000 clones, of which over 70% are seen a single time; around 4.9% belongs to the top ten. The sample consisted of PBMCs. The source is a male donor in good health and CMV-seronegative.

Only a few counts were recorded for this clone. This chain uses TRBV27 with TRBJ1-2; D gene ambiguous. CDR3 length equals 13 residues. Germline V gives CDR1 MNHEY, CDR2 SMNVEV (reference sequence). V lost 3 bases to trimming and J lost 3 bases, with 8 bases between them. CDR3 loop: CASSFGGYYGYTF. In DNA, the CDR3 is TGTGCCAGCAGTTTCGGCGGGTACTATGGCTACACCTTC.

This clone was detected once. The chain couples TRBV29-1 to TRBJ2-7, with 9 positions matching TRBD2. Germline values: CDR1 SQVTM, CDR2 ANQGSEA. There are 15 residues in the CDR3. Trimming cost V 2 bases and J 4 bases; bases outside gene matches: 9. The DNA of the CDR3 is TGCAGCGTTGAATATGGTAGCGGGGGCACGTACGAGCAGTACTTC. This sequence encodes CSVEYGSGGTYEQYF.

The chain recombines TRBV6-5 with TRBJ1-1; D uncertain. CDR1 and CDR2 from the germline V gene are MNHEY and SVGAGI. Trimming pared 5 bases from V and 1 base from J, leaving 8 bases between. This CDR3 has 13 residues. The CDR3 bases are TGTGCCAGCAGTACCAGTGAGAACACTGAAGCTTTCTTT. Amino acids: CASSTSENTEAFF.

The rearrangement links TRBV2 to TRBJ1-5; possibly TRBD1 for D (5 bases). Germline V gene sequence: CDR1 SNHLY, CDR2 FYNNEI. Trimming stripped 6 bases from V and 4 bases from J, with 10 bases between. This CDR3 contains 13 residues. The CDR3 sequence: CASRIQENQPQHF. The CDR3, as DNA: TGTGCCAGCAGGATACAGGAAAATCAGCCCCAGCATTTT.

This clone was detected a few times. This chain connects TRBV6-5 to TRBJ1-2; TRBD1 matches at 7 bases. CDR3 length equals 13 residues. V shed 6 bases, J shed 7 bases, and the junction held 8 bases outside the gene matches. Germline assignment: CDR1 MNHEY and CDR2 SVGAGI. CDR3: CASSVTGAAGYTF. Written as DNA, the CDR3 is TGTGCCAGCAGCGTAACAGGGGCGGCTGGCTACACCTTC.

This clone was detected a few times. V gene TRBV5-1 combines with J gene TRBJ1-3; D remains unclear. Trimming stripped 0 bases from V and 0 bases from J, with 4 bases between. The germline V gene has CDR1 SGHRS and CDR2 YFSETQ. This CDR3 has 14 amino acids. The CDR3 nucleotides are TGCGCCAGCAGCTTGGACACCTCTGGAAACACCATATATTTT. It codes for CASSLDTSGNTIYF. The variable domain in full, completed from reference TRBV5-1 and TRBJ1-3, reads KAGVTQTPRYLIKTRGQQVTLSCSPISGHRSVSWYQQTPGQGLQFLFEYFSETQRNKGNFPGRFSGRQFSNSRSEMNVSTLELGDSALYLCASSLDTSGNTIYFGEGSWLTVV.

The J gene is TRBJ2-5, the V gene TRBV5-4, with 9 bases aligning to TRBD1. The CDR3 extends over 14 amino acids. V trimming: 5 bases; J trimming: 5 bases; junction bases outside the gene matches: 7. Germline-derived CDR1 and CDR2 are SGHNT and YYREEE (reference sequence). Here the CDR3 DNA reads TGTGCCAGCAGAAAACAGGGGGCTAGGGAGACCCAGTACTTC. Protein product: CASRKQGARETQYF.

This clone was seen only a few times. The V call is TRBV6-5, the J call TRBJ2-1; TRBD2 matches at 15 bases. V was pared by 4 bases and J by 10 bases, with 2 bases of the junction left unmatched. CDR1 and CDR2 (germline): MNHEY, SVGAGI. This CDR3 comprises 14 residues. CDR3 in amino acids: CASSSGLAGGEQFF. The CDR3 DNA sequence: TGTGCCAGCAGTTCGGGACTAGCGGGGGGCGAGCAGTTCTTC.

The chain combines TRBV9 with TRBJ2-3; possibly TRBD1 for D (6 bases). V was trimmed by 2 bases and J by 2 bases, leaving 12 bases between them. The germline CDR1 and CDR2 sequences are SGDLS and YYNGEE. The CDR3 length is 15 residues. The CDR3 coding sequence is TGTGCCAGCAGCGTCCGGGACAAACCCACAGATACGCAGTATTTT. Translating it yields CASSVRDKPTDTQYF.

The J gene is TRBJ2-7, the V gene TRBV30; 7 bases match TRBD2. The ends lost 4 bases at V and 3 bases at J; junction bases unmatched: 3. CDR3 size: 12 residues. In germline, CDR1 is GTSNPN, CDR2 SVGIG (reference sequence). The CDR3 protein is CAWKAGDYEQYF. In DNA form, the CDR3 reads TGTGCCTGGAAGGCGGGGGACTACGAGCAGTACTTC.